The rows below give T cell receptor beta chains drawn from one sample of a study of cytomegalovirus exposure and HLA in healthy donors. Profiled with immunoSEQ multiplex PCR; TCRdb holds only in-frame clones, not every one. The sample carries around 180,000 clones, over 60% recorded once. Sample: PBMCs. The receptors shown here come from a girl aged 10-17 years in good health and CMV-seronegative. Each CDR3 is given with its conserved first and last residue. A D gene is named only where the DNA matches it firmly. Size values are once, few and many counts, or a class for expanded clones, and some rows have none.

d_gene	abundance	j_gene	v_gene	CDR3nt	CDR3aa
TRBD2	NA	TRBJ2-7	TRBV5-6	TGTGCCAGCAGCCGGCGTCAACTAGCGGGGGGAGCAGGCTACGAGCAGTACTTC	CASSRRQLAGGAGYEQYF
TRBD2	few	TRBJ2-1	TRBV19	TGTGCCAGTTTAGCGGGGTCTAATGAGCAGTTCTTC	CASLAGSNEQFF
NA	NA	TRBJ2-1	TRBV7-9	TGTGCCAGCAGCTTAGGGACAGCAAACAATGAGCAGTTCTTC	CASSLGTANNEQFF
TRBD1	NA	TRBJ1-5	TRBV10-3	TGTGCCATCACCCCCGGGACAGACAATCAGCCCCAGCATTTT	CAITPGTDNQPQHF
TRBD2	once	TRBJ2-2	TRBV29-1	TGCAGCGTGGGGGGGACCTCCCTCTCCGGGGAGCTGTTTTTT	CSVGGTSLSGELFF
NA	NA	TRBJ1-1	TRBV6-6	TGTGCCAGCAGAGAGGTGATCACTGAAGCTTTCTTT	CASREVITEAFF
TRBD2	NA	TRBJ2-1	TRBV2	TGTGCCAGCAGTAGCGGGGGGGGCAACAATGAGCAGTTCTTC	CASSSGGGNNEQFF
NA	NA	TRBJ2-5	TRBV5-1	TGCGCCAGCAGTGGCGCGGGGACCCAGTACTTC	CASSGAGTQYF
NA	NA	TRBJ2-6	TRBV18	TGTGCCAGCTCAGACCGACAGCCGACCCTCTCTGGGGCCAACGTCCTGACTTTC	CASSDRQPTLSGANVLTF
NA	once	TRBJ2-7	TRBV2	TGTGCCAGCAGCGACGGGGCGGGAAGGTCCGCCGGGGAGCAGTACTTC	CASSDGAGRSAGEQYF
NA	NA	TRBJ1-5	TRBV5-6	TGTGCCAGCAGCTTGAGAGTTGGCACCGGGAGCAATCAGCCCCAGCATTTT	CASSLRVGTGSNQPQHF
TRBD1	NA	TRBJ1-5	TRBV4-1	TGCGCCAGCAGCCAAGAAGGGGGCTCGAGCAATCAGCCCCAGCATTTT	CASSQEGGSSNQPQHF
NA	NA	TRBJ1-1	TRBV4-1	TGCGCCAGCAGCCAAGAAGGGGGAAAGGACACTGAAGCTTTCTTT	CASSQEGGKDTEAFF
TRBD1	NA	TRBJ1-2	TRBV10-3	TGTGCCATCAGTGGTTTAGCAGGGGGCCTGGACTATGGCTACACCTTC	CAISGLAGGLDYGYTF
NA	NA	TRBJ2-7	TRBV6-5	TGTGCCAGCAGTTACGGGGAACGGGGCGAGCAGTACTTC	CASSYGERGEQYF
TRBD2	NA	TRBJ2-1	TRBV7-7	TGTGCCAGCAGCTTAGCAGGGCCTATTCCTGGCGGGGGGGCCTACAATGAGCAGTTCTTC	CASSLAGPIPGGGAYNEQFF
TRBD2	NA	TRBJ2-7	TRBV29-1	TGCAGCGTTGGGGGGGGGTCCCTCAACGAGCAGTACTTC	CSVGGGSLNEQYF
TRBD1	NA	TRBJ1-6	TRBV6-6	TGTGCCAGCAGTAGACAGGGCGTCTCCTATAATTCACCCCTCCACTTT	CASSRQGVSYNSPLHF
TRBD2	NA	TRBJ2-1	TRBV2	TGTGCCAGCAGTGATCCCGGGACTAGCGGGGGGGCGGGATACTACAATGAGCAGTTCTTC	CASSDPGTSGGAGYYNEQFF
NA	NA	TRBJ1-5	TRBV5-5	TGTGCCAGCAGCTTGCGAGGGGAGGTTAGCAATCAGCCCCAGCATTTT	CASSLRGEVSNQPQHF
TRBD2	few	TRBJ2-5	TRBV6-1	TGTGCCAGCAGTGAGCGGGGGGGCTTCCAAGAGACCCAGTACTTC	CASSERGGFQETQYF
NA	NA	TRBJ1-5	TRBV10-2	TGCGCCAGGAGAAAACCCCAGGGAAAGAGCAATCAGCCCCAGCATTTT	CARRKPQGKSNQPQHF
NA	NA	TRBJ1-1	TRBV5-6	TGTGCCAGCAGCTTACGGGGGAACACTGAAGCTTTCTTT	CASSLRGNTEAFF
NA	NA	TRBJ1-2	TRBV5-1	TGCGCCAGCAGCTTGACCAGGGATGGCTACACCTTC	CASSLTRDGYTF
TRBD1	few	TRBJ1-2	TRBV19	TGTGCCAGTAGTCTCGCCCTGGGGGACAGCTTAAACTATGGCTACACCTTC	CASSLALGDSLNYGYTF
TRBD1	NA	TRBJ1-1	TRBV25-1	TGTGCCAGCAGTGAAATTTCCGGACAGGGGACAATTGAAGCTTTCTTT	CASSEISGQGTIEAFF
TRBD2	once	TRBJ2-1	TRBV5-1	TGCGCCAGCAGCGCCGTGGGTAGCGGGGGAGGGAATGAGCAGTTCTTC	CASSAVGSGGGNEQFF
TRBD1	NA	TRBJ1-6	TRBV5-1	TGCGCCAGCAGCTTCATGGACAGGGGATCACCCCTCCACTTT	CASSFMDRGSPLHF
TRBD1	few	TRBJ1-3	TRBV6-5	TGTGCCAGCAGTCAACAGGGGCCTGGAAACACCATATATTTT	CASSQQGPGNTIYF
TRBD1	once	TRBJ2-5	TRBV7-7	TGTGCTAGCAGCTTAAGACAGGGTCGAGATGGCGAGACCCAGTACTTC	CASSLRQGRDGETQYF
NA	NA	TRBJ1-5	TRBV10-3	TGTGCCATCAGTGAAGGGGAACAGCCCCAGCATTTT	CAISEGEQPQHF
NA	NA	TRBJ1-6	TRBV6-4	TGTGCCAGCAGGCCGGACAGCTCCTATAATTCACCCCTCCACTTT	CASRPDSSYNSPLHF
NA	NA	TRBJ2-7	TRBV13	TGTGCCAGCAGCTTATCGTACGGGGTCCGTGAGCAGTACTTC	CASSLSYGVREQYF
NA	few	TRBJ1-3	TRBV7-9	TGTGCCAGCCAAAACGTTCCTAGAAACACCATATATTTT	CASQNVPRNTIYF
NA	once	TRBJ1-4	TRBV5-1	TGCGCCAGCAGCGGCGGGGGGGCGCAGGAAAAACTGTTTTTT	CASSGGGAQEKLFF
NA	NA	TRBJ1-6	TRBV4-2	TGTGCCAGCAGCCAAGTTCGAGGGGGCTCCTATAATTCACCCCTCCACTTT	CASSQVRGGSYNSPLHF
TRBD2	few	TRBJ2-5	TRBV7-6	TGTGCCAGCAGCTTAGGTGGAGCGGGGGGCCGCCAAGAGACCCAGTACTTC	CASSLGGAGGRQETQYF
TRBD1	few	TRBJ2-5	TRBV7-3	TGTGCCAGCAGCCTAAGAGGGACAGGGGGAGAGACCCAGTACTTC	CASSLRGTGGETQYF
TRBD1	NA	TRBJ2-2	TRBV19	TGTGCCAGTAGGATTACAGGGGTCACCGGGGAGCTGTTTTTT	CASRITGVTGELFF
TRBD1	NA	TRBJ2-1	TRBV29-1	TGCAGCGGCCTGGGACAGCGAGACATCTACAATGAGCAGTTCTTC	CSGLGQRDIYNEQFF
NA	few	TRBJ2-7	TRBV27	TGTGCCAGCAGTTTAGGCCTCTCCTACGAGCAGTACTTC	CASSLGLSYEQYF
TRBD2	NA	TRBJ2-3	TRBV6-5	TGTGCCAGCAAGGCGGGGGGCAGCACAGATACGCAGTATTTT	CASKAGGSTDTQYF
NA	few	TRBJ2-3	TRBV7-9	TGTGCCAGCAGCTCGGGGGAAGGTATCCCAGATACGCAGTATTTT	CASSSGEGIPDTQYF
NA	NA	TRBJ1-2	TRBV28	TGTGCCAGCAGTTTAACGGGGGGCCCTCGGGGCTACACCTTC	CASSLTGGPRGYTF
NA	NA	TRBJ2-5	TRBV5-1	TGCGCCAGCAGCCGTCAAGAGACCCAGTACTTC	CASSRQETQYF